The source of this TCR beta chain is a study of T cells after yellow fever vaccination. TCRdb itself ran the 5' RACE reads through MiXCR, one entry per CDR3 protein. The table lists around 310,000 distinct CDR3 sequences, more than 8.5% of them singletons. This clonotype has a handful of counts. The junction departs from the called germline gene at one end, perhaps through a read error. Germline V gives CDR1 SGHNT, CDR2 YYREEE (reference sequence). This CDR3 is 14 amino acids long. This TCR was sampled from a man in his late teens or twenties who received the YFV17D yellow fever vaccine. The sample consisted of PBMCs, taken on the day of the first yellow fever vaccination. The gene calls are TRBV5-4 and TRBJ2-5; a weak D match, TRBD2 (6 bases). CDR3 in amino acids: CASTLFSGQETQYF. The DNA of the CDR3 is TGTGCCAGCACCTTGTTTAGCGGACAAGAGACCCAGTACTTC.